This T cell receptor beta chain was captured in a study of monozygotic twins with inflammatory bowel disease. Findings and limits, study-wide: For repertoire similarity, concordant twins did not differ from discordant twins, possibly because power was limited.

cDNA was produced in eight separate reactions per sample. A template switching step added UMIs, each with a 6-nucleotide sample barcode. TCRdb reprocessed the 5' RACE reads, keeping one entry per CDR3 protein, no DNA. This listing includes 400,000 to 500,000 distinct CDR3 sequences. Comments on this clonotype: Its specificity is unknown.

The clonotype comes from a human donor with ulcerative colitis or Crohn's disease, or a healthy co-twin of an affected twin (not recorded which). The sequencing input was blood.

CDR3 in amino acids: CASSVMSLDYGYTF. The V gene is TRBV6-1, the J gene TRBJ1-2; TCRdb proposes TRBD1, but this gene call is untestable without DNA. The CDR3 is made up of 14 amino acids. The germline gives CDR1 MNHNS, CDR2 SASEGT.